One and the same sample provided the 8 T cell receptor beta chains below, sequenced in a study of cytomegalovirus exposure and HLA in healthy donors. Researchers ran the PCR with 60 Vbeta and 13 Jbeta primers. Sequencing used immunoSEQ multiplex PCR; TCRdb keeps in-frame clones, though not all of them. The repertoire holds about 150,000 clones, approximately 79% seen once, with about 4.3% in the top ten. Sample: PBMCs. The receptors originated from a man aged 18 to 29 in good health and CMV-seropositive.

The J gene is TRBJ1-5, the V gene TRBV27; 10 bases map to TRBD1. Germline CDR1 reads MNHEY; CDR2 reads SMNVEV (reference sequence). Germline trimming cut 3 bases from V and 4 bases from J; bases unmatched to any gene: 3. This CDR3 region has 15 residues. CDR3: CASSFLGQGNQPQHF. Here the CDR3 DNA reads TGTGCCAGCAGTTTTCTGGGACAGGGGAATCAGCCCCAGCATTTT.

This chain joins TRBV5-1 and TRBJ1-1; D is unclear. Trimming stripped 0 bases from V and 0 bases from J, with 6 bases between. This CDR3 region has 14 residues. From germline, CDR1 is SGHRS and CDR2 YFSETQ. This chain's CDR3 is CASSLARVNTEAFF. The CDR3 DNA reads TGCGCCAGCAGCTTGGCGCGAGTGAACACTGAAGCTTTCTTT.

The J gene is TRBJ1-5, the V gene TRBV2; D might be TRBD1 (5 bases). V was cut by 2 bases and J by 14 bases, with 16 bases left in between. The CDR3 is made up of 13 amino acids. From germline, CDR1 is SNHLY and CDR2 FYNNEI. The CDR3 nucleotides read TGTGCCAGCAGTGAAACTGACTGGGGCGAGAAGCATTTT. Translating gives CASSETDWGEKHF.

This chain joins TRBV7-9 and TRBJ2-1, with 9 nucleotides matching TRBD1. Per germline, CDR1 SEHNR and CDR2 FQNEAQ (reference sequence). The CDR3 runs to 16 residues. V trimming: 5 bases; J trimming: 7 bases; junction bases outside the gene matches: 12. CDR3 amino acids: CASSREAGQGSNEQFF. CDR3 nucleotides: TGTGCCAGCAGCAGGGAGGCGGGACAGGGTAGTAATGAGCAGTTCTTC.

The chain has TRBV4-3 and TRBJ2-3; weak D call: TRBD1 (5 bases). Trimming removed 4 bases from V and 2 bases from J, with 13 bases in between. The CDR3 runs to 15 residues. Germline CDR1 LGHNA, CDR2 YSLEER. The CDR3, as DNA: TGCGCCAGCAGCCGATTGACAGAACCCACAGATACGCAGTATTTT. The encoded protein is CASSRLTEPTDTQYF.

This clone was seen more than once but under ten times. The rearrangement uses TRBV18 and TRBJ1-6; 7 bases map to TRBD1. Germline V gene lookup returns CDR1 KGHSH and CDR2 LQKENI. With 5 bases clipped from V and 7 bases from J, the junction kept 11 bases outside the gene matches. The CDR3 is 16 amino acids. CDR3 bases: TGTGCCAGCTCAAGTCCGCTACAGGGGCACAATTCACCCCTCCACTTT. Translating gives CASSSPLQGHNSPLHF.

The V gene is TRBV6-1, the J gene TRBJ1-2; D is perhaps TRBD1 (6 bases). Germline V gene sequence: CDR1 MNHNS, CDR2 SASEGT. This CDR3 region has 13 residues. V shed 6 bases and J shed 0 bases, with 8 bases lying between them. CDR3 nucleotides: TGTGCCAGCAGGGACAGCGCTAACTATGGCTACACCTTC. Its protein is CASRDSANYGYTF.

This sequence joins TRBV28 and TRBJ2-3; D is unresolved. Germline V lookup: CDR1 MDHEN, CDR2 SYDVKM. Trimming took off 5 bases at V and 2 bases at J, with 17 bases between the two ends. The CDR3 loop spans 16 amino acids. CDR3 in DNA: TGTGCCAGCAGTAGTACTGCGGTCGATATCACAGATACGCAGTATTTT. Translating it yields CASSSTAVDITDTQYF.